Below, 3 T cell receptor beta chains from the same sample are listed, as sequenced in a study of shared clonotypes between healthy human individuals. The table came from immunoSEQ multiplex PCR; TCRdb's copy has only in-frame clones and leaves some out. The sample yields some 2,500,000 clones, 92% seen once. The sequencing sample was made of naive CD4+ T cells from PBMCs. Subset noted: CD45RA+ positively selected. The origin of the receptors is a man younger than 35 in good health. Some clones in this sample may be carry-over from other donors' samples.

The rearrangement uses TRBV7-3 and TRBJ1-2; 10 nucleotides agree with TRBD1. This CDR3 comprises 12 residues. The ends lost 3 bases at V and 10 bases at J; junction bases unmatched: 2. The V gene's germline CDR1 is SGHTA and CDR2 FQGTGA. The chain's CDR3 is CASSLTGGDYTF. The CDR3 DNA is TGTGCCAGCAGCTTGACAGGGGGCGACTACACCTTC.

This clone was counted between two and nine times. This chain connects TRBV10-3 to TRBJ2-1; the D gene is possibly TRBD2 (5 bases). Trimming removed 3 bases at V and 15 bases at J, with 12 bases between. From germline, CDR1 is ENHRY and CDR2 SYGVKD. The CDR3 loop spans 11 amino acids. The CDR3 here is CAISDAGGPFF. For the CDR3, the DNA is TGTGCCATCAGTGATGCTGGAGGTCCGTTCTTC.

V and J are TRBV6-6 and TRBJ1-5, with 7 bases that match TRBD1. Germline trimming cut 4 bases from V and 10 bases from J; bases unmatched to any gene: 16. CDR1 is MNHNY and CDR2 is SVGAGI in the germline V gene (reference sequence). The CDR3 runs 16 residues. The CDR3 nucleotides read TGTGCCAGCAGTTCGCACAGGGGCGCTACCCCAATTCCCCAGCATTTT. Protein product: CASSSHRGATPIPQHF.